The sequence of this T cell receptor beta chain was determined in a study of blood T cell repertoires in COVID-19. Study-level information: Samples of COVID-19 (acute and convalescent) were obtained from the United States, Italy and Spain. T cells, B-cell-depleted T cells, or PBMCs provided the cDNA or gDNA that served as material.

This clone was detected only a few times. In the original workflow: Reference gene primer amplification yielded estimated nucleated cell counts. Produced via immunoSEQ multiplex PCR; TCRdb's table is partial and in-frame only. V and J calls and clone size are given by that table; D and trimming were obtained from the DNA. The sample carries around 240,000 clones, 70% to 90% recorded once. The CDR3 spans 15 residues. From germline, CDR1 is MNHEY and CDR2 SVGEGT. V was cut by 2 bases and J by 3 bases, with 11 bases left in between. Sequencing was carried out using peripheral blood. This sequence was found in a man aged 40-50 years with acute or convalescent COVID-19. This chain links TRBV6-2 or TRBV6-3 with TRBJ1-5, with D maybe TRBD1 (5 bases). CDR3 coding DNA: TGTGCCAGCAGTTACCCGGGGGGTTTCAATCAGCCCCAGCATTTT. Translated, it gives CASSYPGGFNQPQHF.